This T cell receptor beta chain derives from a study of CD8+CD57+ T cells in acquired aplastic anemia. Study at large: Sorted CD4+ and CD8+ cells gave a mean 3.2 ug DNA, range roughly 0.18 to 30 ug.

This clonotype has only a few counts. TCR beta VDJ and CDR3 profiling used genomic DNA as template. TCRdb itself ran the reads through MiXCR, one entry per CDR3 protein. The top ten hold less than 50% of the sample, which has more than 250,000 distinct CDR3 sequences, approximately 80% seen once. The sequenced patients had an expansion of CD8+CD57+ cells seen by flow cytometry. Deletions cut 0 bases from V and 4 bases from J, with 15 bases between. CDR1 ENHRY and CDR2 SYGVKD come from the germline V gene. The CDR3 is 16 amino acids. The chain combines TRBV10-3 with TRBJ1-2; D possibly corresponds to TRBD1 (6 bases). The clonotype was recovered from a human donor with aplastic anemia. The sample taken for sequencing was sorted CD4+, CD8+, or CD8+CD57+ T cells (not recorded which) from PBMCs. The CDR3 reads CAISESSQTGSYGYTF. In nucleotides, the CDR3 is TGTGCCATCAGTGAGTCTTCCCAAACAGGGAGCTATGGCTACACCTTC.